This section outlines one T cell receptor (beta chain) sequence together with its context. The antigen remains undetermined. This CDR3 comprises 11 residues. The germline V gene encodes CDR1 MDHEN and CDR2 SYDVKM. Trimming took 5 bases from V and 3 from J, leaving 2 bases between them. This sample is drawn from a study of OX40 agonist ivuxolimab in advanced cancers. Measured with immunoSEQ multiplex PCR; TCRdb has only the in-frame clones, and not every one. This sample has around 37,000 clones; around 83% occur once, and the top ten carry around a fifth. Study-level results: The mean number of expanded clones was higher in CD8+ T cells than in CD4+.

The sequence derives from an adult with an advanced solid tumor such as melanoma, head and neck, liver or kidney cancer. The V call is TRBV28, the J call TRBJ1-5; D gene ambiguous. The sample was CD4+ or CD8+ T cells sorted from blood, taken in a trial of the OX40 agonist ivuxolimab. The CDR3 nucleotides read TGTGCCAGCAGTATCAATCAGCCCCAGCATTTT. It specifies CASSINQPQHF.